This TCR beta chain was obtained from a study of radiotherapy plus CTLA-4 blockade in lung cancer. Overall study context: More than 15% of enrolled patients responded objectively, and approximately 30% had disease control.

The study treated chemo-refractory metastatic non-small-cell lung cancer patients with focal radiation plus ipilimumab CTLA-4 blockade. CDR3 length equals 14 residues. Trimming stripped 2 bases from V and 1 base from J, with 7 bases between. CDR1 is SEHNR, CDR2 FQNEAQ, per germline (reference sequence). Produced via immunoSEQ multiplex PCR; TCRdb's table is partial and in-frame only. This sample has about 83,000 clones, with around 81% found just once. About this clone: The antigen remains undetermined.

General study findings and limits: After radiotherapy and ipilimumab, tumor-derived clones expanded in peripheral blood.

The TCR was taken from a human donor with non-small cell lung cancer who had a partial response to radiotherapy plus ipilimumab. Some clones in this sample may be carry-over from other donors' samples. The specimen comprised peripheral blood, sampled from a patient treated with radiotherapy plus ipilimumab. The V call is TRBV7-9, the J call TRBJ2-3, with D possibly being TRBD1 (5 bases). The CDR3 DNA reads TGTGCCAGCAGCTTATCCAGGGGCACAGATACGCAGTATTTT. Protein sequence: CASSLSRGTDTQYF.